Below, one TCR beta chain is given with its context. These data come from a study of blood T cell repertoires in COVID-19. At the level of the study: Whether acute or convalescent, the COVID-19 samples came from the United States, Italy and Spain. PBMCs, B-cell-depleted T cells, or T cells were the source of the cDNA or gDNA that made up the material.

In the source study's methods: Reference gene primer amplification in the assay estimated nucleated cell counts. Only in-frame clones appear in the TCRdb table, and some are missing; sequencing was by immunoSEQ multiplex PCR. The D gene and trimming were derived from the DNA, and the V and J assignments and clone size from that table. Of around 170,000 clones listed, 70% to 90% were seen once; the top ten hold 2.5% to 3%. Germline V gene sequence: CDR1 SEHNR, CDR2 FQNEAQ (reference sequence). This CDR3 spans 14 amino acids. The V gene end was trimmed by 8 bases and the J gene end by 2 bases; junction bases not matched to a gene: 3.

The sequenced sample was peripheral blood. V usage is TRBV7-9 and J usage is TRBJ2-2, with 9 bases that match TRBD2. The source is a man aged 60 to 69 with acute or convalescent COVID-19. CDR3 protein: CASPRGGNTGELFF. The DNA of the CDR3 is TGTGCCAGCCCGCGGGGGGGCAACACCGGGGAGCTGTTTTTT.